In its sample, the clone carrying this T cell receptor beta chain was seen many times. The data stem from a study of early T cells in non-severe SARS-CoV-2 infection. With 4 bases removed from V and 4 bases from J, the gap between germline ends came to 10 bases. The CDR3 consists of 12 residues. The V gene's germline CDR1 is SQVTM and CDR2 ANQGSEA. TCRdb redid the calling of the 5' RACE reads with MiXCR, one entry per CDR3 protein. The sample yields roughly 52,000 distinct CDR3 sequences, 7% to 9% seen once. The sequencing sample was made of whole blood. The chain recombines TRBV29-1 with TRBJ1-2; D gene unclear. This TCR was sampled from an adult who was a healthcare worker with PCR-confirmed SARS-CoV-2 infection or an uninfected control (not recorded which). The CDR3 sequence: CSVGDGLYGYTF. CDR3 coding DNA: TGCAGCGTTGGGGATGGACTCTATGGCTACACCTTC.